This T cell receptor beta chain was sequenced for a study of long-term antiretroviral therapy in people with HIV. Study conclusions and caveats: Dominating the repertoire at all time points were the clones that expanded before ART. Increased diversity was seen after ART, yet it remained lower than in transplant donor controls. HIV repertoires spanned narrower CDR3 length ranges than controls.

The germline V gene has CDR1 LNHNV and CDR2 YYDKDF (reference sequence). The CDR3 extends over 14 amino acids. The germline V and J ends were trimmed by 5 bases and 6 bases, with 11 bases remaining between them. Note on this clone: The target antigen is unknown.

All donors provided no fewer than one pre-ART and no fewer than two post-ART PBMC samples. Running of the v3.0 immunoSEQ assay took place at survey level. Using immunoSEQ multiplex PCR, the repertoire was profiled, and TCRdb retains in-frame clones only, with some absent. The sample yields about 24,000 clones, 75% to 90% seen once. The chain uses TRBV15 and TRBJ1-6; the D gene is possibly TRBD1 (5 bases). The TCR was taken from a man aged 25 to 40 with HIV. Sample: unsorted PBMCs, taken about 4.3 years after starting antiretroviral therapy. The CDR3, as DNA: TGTGCCACCAGCCCCAGGGTGGCTAATTCACCCCTCCACTTT. This sequence encodes CATSPRVANSPLHF.